Below, one T cell receptor (beta chain) is given with its context. Its antigen is not identified. The data stem from a study of cytomegalovirus exposure and HLA in healthy donors. Study conclusions and caveats: Owing to their indistinguishability, certain V segments, notably TRBV6-2 and TRBV6-3, were excluded.

Use of 60 Vbeta and 13 Jbeta primers characterized the PCR. Some clones are missing from TCRdb's copy, which holds only in-frame ones; the method was immunoSEQ multiplex PCR. The sample records roughly 150,000 clones, roughly three quarters being singletons. J gave up 3 bases and V 4 bases, and 5 bases lay outside the gene matches. Germline CDR1 MNHEY, CDR2 SVGAGI. The CDR3 has 14 amino acids. Material: PBMCs. The chain recombines TRBV6-5 with TRBJ1-2; 7 nucleotides align to TRBD1. The TCR was taken from a woman between 40 and 50 years old in good health and CMV-seronegative. CDR3 coding DNA: TGTGCCAGCAGTTCGGGGACAGCTCACTATGGCTACACCTTC. Translation gives CASSSGTAHYGYTF.